Sequencing of this T cell receptor beta chain was carried out in a study of shared clonotypes between healthy human individuals. Overall study: Each donor's CD8 memory used one plate, CD8 naive two, each CD4 subset three.

The ends lost 1 base at V and 5 bases at J; junction bases unmatched: 5. The germline V gene has CDR1 KGHSH and CDR2 LQKENI. The CDR3 is 14 amino acids. The assay was immunoSEQ multiplex PCR, and TCRdb's table has in-frame clones only and misses some. The repertoire holds 2,500,000 or so clones, with 80% to 95% as singletons. The TCR was taken from a man between 18 and 35 years old in good health. Some clones in this sample may be carry-over from other donors' samples. The J gene is TRBJ2-7, the V gene TRBV18; TRBD1 agrees at 7 bases. The sequenced material came from naive CD4+ T cells from PBMCs. Indicated subset: CD45RA+ positively selected. The CDR3 is CASSPLPTGNEQYF. The DNA of the CDR3 is TGTGCCAGCTCACCACTCCCGACAGGGAACGAGCAGTACTTC.